The source of this TCR beta chain is a study of regulatory T cells in long-lasting Graves disease. As for time point: newly diagnosed GD, antithyroid drugs for less than 3 months. RNA extracted from PBMCs served as the sequencing template. The V and J ends lost 0 bases and 4 bases, in that order; junction bases with no gene match: 6. In germline, CDR1 is MNHEY, CDR2 SVGEGT. The CDR3 length is 16 residues. Assembly of TCR beta libraries relied on iRepertoire HTBI primers together with Arm-PCR of CDR3 regions. TCRdb analysed the multiplex PCR reads with MiXCR anew, one entry per CDR3 protein. The sample gives some 500,000 distinct CDR3 sequences, 15% to 20% of which show up once; roughly 25% is in the top ten. In its sample, this clonotype was seen many times. These same records also appear under a second study, on T cells in Graves' hyperthyroidism and ophthalmopathy.

The sequence came from a woman between 40 and 65 years old with Graves disease. This chain uses TRBV6-2 or TRBV6-3 with TRBJ1-2; TRBD1 agrees at 9 bases. Source: peripheral blood mononuclear cells (PBMCs), taken at new diagnosis, from a patient treated with antithyroid drugs. The DNA for the CDR3 is TGTGCCAGCAGTTACTCGAAGGACAGGGGATCCTATGGCTACACCTTC. Protein product: CASSYSKDRGSYGYTF.